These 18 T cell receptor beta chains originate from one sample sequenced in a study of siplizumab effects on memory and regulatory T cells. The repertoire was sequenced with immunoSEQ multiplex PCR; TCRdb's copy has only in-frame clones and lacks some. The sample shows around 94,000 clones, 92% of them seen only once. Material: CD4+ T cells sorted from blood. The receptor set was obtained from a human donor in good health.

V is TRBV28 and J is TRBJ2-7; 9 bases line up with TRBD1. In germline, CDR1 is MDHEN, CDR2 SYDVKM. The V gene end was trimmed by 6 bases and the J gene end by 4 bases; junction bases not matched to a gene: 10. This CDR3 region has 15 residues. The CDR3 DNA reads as TGTGCCAGCAGCACCGGGACAGGGAGGCGGTACGAGCAGTACTTC. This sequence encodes CASSTGTGRRYEQYF.

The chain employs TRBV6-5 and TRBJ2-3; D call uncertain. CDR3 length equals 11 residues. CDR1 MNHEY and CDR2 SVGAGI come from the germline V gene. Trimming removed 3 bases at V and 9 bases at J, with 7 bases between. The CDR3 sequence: CASSYIPTQYF. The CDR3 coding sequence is TGTGCCAGCAGTTATATTCCCACGCAGTATTTT.

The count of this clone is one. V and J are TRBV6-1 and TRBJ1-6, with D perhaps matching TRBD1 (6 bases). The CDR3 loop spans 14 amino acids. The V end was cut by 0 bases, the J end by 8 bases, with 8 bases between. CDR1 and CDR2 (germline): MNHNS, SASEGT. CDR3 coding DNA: TGTGCCAGCAGTGAAGCGCCAGGGGATTCACCCCTCCACTTT. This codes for CASSEAPGDSPLHF.

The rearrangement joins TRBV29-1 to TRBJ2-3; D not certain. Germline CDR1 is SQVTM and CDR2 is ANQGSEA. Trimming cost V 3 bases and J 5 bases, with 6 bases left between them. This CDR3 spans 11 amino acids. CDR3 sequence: CSVDDGDTQYF. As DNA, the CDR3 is TGCAGCGTTGATGATGGAGATACGCAGTATTTT.

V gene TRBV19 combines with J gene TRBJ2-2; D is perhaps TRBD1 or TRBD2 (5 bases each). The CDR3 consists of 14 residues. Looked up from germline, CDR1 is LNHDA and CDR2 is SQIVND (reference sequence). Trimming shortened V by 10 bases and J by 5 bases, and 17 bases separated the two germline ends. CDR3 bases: TGTGCCACCCAAACCGGGACGGAGACCGGGGAGCTGTTTTTT. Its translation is CATQTGTETGELFF.

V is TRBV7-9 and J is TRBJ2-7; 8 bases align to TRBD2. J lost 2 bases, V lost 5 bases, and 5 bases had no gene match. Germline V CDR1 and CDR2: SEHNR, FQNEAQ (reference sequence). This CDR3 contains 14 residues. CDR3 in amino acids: CASSPRTSPYEQYF. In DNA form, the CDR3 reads TGTGCCAGCAGCCCCCGGACTAGCCCCTACGAGCAGTACTTC.

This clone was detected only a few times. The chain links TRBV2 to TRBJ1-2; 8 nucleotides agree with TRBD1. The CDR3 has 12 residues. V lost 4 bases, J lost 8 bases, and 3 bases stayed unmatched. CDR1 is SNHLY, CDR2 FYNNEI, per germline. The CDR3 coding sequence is TGTGCCAGCAGTGGACAGGGGTTGGGCTACACCTTC. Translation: CASSGQGLGYTF.

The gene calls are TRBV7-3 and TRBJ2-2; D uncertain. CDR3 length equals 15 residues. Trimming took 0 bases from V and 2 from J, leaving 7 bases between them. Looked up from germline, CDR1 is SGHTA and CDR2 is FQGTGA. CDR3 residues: CASSLTAENTGELFF. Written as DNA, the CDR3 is TGTGCCAGCAGCTTAACGGCAGAAAACACCGGGGAGCTGTTTTTT.

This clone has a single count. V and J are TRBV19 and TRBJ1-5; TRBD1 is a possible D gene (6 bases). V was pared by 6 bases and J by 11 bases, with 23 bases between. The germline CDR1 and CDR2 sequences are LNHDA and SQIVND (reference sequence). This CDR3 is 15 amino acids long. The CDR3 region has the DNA TGTGCCAGTAGCGAGTTCTCAGGGGACTCCATAGCCCAGCATTTT. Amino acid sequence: CASSEFSGDSIAQHF.

DNA of the CDR3: TGTGCCTGGGCACAGGGAAGAGGGTACGGAGGCTACACCTTC. As protein: CAWAQGRGYGGYTF. This sequence joins TRBV30 and TRBJ1-2; D perhaps matches TRBD1 (6 bases). V was trimmed by 5 bases and J by 8 bases, leaving 21 bases between them. There are 14 residues in the CDR3. The germline gives CDR1 GTSNPN, CDR2 SVGIG (reference sequence).

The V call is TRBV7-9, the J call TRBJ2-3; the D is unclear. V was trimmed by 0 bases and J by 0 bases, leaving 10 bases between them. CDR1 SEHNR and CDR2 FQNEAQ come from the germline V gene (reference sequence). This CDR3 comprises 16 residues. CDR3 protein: CASSLASGTSTDTQYF. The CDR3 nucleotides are TGTGCCAGCAGCTTAGCATCCGGTACTAGCACAGATACGCAGTATTTT.

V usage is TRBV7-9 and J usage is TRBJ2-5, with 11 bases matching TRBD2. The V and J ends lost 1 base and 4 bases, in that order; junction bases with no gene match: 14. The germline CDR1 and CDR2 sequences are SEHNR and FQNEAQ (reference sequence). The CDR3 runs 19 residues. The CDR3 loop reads CASSLGVRAASGRRETQYF. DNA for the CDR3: TGTGCCAGCAGCTTAGGGGTTCGCGCGGCTAGCGGGAGGCGAGAGACCCAGTACTTC.

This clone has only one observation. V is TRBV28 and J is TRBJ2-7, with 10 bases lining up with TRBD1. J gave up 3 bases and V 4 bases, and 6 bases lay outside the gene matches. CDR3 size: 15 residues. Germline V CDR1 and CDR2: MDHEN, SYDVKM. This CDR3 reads CASSSQTGGSYEQYF. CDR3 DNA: TGTGCCAGCAGTTCACAGACAGGGGGCAGCTACGAGCAGTACTTC.

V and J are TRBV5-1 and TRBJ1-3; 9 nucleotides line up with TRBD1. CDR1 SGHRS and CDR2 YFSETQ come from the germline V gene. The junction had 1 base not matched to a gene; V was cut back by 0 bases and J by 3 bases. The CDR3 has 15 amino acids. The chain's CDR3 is CASSLGTGVGNTIYF. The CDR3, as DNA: TGCGCCAGCAGCTTGGGGACAGGGGTTGGAAACACCATATATTTT.

CDR3 coding DNA: TGTGCCAGCAGCGTAAACTCGAACACTGAAGCTTTCTTT. As protein: CASSVNSNTEAFF. This rearrangement joins TRBV9 to TRBJ1-1, with D uncertain. The CDR3 totals 13 residues. V was clipped by 1 base and J by 1 base, with 5 bases between them. From germline, CDR1 is SGDLS and CDR2 YYNGEE.

The CDR3 bases are TGTGCCAGTAGTATATCCTGGACCTACGAGCAGTACTTC. The encoded protein is CASSISWTYEQYF. V and J are TRBV19 and TRBJ2-7; D is undetermined. This CDR3 has 13 amino acids. CDR1 is LNHDA, CDR2 SQIVND, per germline (reference sequence). The V and J ends lost 2 bases and 2 bases respectively, with 7 bases between them.

The CDR3 DNA follows: TGCGCCAGCAGCCCGGGACAGGGCGGGGAGACCCAGTACTTC. This gives the protein CASSPGQGGETQYF. This sequence joins TRBV5-1 and TRBJ2-5, with 9 bases fitting TRBD1. J lost 5 bases, V lost 4 bases, and 6 bases had no gene match. This CDR3 spans 14 amino acids. Germline loops: CDR1 SGHRS, CDR2 YFSETQ.

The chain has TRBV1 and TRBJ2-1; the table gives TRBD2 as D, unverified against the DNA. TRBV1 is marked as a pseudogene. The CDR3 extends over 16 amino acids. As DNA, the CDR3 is TGCACCAGCAGCCGGGTCCAGACCCACGGGGACAATGAGCAGTTCTTC. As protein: CTSSRVQTHGDNEQFF.